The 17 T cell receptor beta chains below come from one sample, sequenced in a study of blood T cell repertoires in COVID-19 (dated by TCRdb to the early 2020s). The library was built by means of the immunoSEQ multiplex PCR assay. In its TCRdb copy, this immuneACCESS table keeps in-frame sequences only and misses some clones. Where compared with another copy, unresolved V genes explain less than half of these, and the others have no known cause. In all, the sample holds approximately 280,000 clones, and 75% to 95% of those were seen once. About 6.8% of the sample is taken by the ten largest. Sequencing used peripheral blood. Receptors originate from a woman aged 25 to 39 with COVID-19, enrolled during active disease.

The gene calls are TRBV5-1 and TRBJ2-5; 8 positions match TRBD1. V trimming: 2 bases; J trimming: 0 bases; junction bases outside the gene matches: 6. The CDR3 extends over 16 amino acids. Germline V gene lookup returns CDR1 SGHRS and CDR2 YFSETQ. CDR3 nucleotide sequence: TGCGCCAGCAGCTTAGGACAGGGACCATACCAAGAGACCCAGTACTTC. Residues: CASSLGQGPYQETQYF.

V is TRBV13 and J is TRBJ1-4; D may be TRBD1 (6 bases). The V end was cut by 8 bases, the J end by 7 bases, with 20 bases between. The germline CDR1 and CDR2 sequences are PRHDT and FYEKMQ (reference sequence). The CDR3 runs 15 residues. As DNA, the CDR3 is TGTGCCAGCGGACAGCAAAGCCAAGGTCGTGAAAAACTGTTTTTT. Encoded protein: CASGQQSQGREKLFF. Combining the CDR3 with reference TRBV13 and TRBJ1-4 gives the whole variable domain AAGVIQSPRHLIKEKRETATLKCYPIPRHDTVYWYQQGPGQDPQFLISFYEKMQSDKGSIPDRFSAQQFSDYHSELNMSSLELGDSALYFCASGQQSQGREKLFFGSGTQLSVL.

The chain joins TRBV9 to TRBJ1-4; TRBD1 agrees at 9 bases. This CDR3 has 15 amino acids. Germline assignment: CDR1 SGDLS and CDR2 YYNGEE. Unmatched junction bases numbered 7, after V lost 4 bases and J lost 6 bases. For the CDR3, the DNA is TGTGCCAGCAGCATTACAGGGGGCGACGATGAAAAACTGTTTTTT. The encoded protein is CASSITGGDDEKLFF.

The CDR3 here is CASSPRVAGAYNEQFF. Written as DNA, the CDR3 is TGTGCCAGCAGCCCTCGCGTAGCGGGGGCTTACAATGAGCAGTTCTTC. The V and J genes are TRBV9 and TRBJ2-1; 9 positions match TRBD2. With V trimmed by 4 bases and J by 4 bases, 9 bases remained unmatched. The germline CDR1 and CDR2 sequences are SGDLS and YYNGEE. This CDR3 comprises 16 residues.

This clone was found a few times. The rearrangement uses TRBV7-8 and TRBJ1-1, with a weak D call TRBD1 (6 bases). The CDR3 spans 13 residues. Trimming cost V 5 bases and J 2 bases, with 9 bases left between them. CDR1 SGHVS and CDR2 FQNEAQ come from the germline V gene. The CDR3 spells CASSRQENTEAFF. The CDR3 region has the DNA TGTGCCAGCAGCCGACAGGAAAACACTGAAGCTTTCTTT.

The CDR3 nucleotides are TGTGCCAGCAGGCCTTACAGGAGTGATCAGCCCCAGCATTTT. It is translated as CASRPYRSDQPQHF. The chain combines TRBV6-5 with TRBJ1-5; possibly TRBD1 for D (5 bases). Trimming left V 6 bases short and J 5 bases short, with 14 bases between. In germline, CDR1 is MNHEY, CDR2 SVGAGI. This CDR3 spans 14 amino acids.

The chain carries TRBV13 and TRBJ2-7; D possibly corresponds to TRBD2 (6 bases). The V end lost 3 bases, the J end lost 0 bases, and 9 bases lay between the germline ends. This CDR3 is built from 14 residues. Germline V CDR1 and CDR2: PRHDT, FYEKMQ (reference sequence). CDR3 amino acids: CASSFSGSSYEQYF. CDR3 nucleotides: TGTGCCAGCAGCTTTAGCGGATCCTCCTACGAGCAGTACTTC.

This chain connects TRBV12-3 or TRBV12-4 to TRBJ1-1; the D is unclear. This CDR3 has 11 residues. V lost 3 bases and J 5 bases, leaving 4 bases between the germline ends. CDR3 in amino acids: CASSFLTEAFF. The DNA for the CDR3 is TGTGCCAGCAGTTTTTTAACTGAAGCTTTCTTT.

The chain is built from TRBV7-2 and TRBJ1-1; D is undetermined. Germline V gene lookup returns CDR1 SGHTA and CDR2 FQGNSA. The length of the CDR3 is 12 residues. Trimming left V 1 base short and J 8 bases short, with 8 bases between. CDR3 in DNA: TGTGCCAGCAGCTTAGGAAGCTGGGAAGCTTTCTTT. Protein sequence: CASSLGSWEAFF. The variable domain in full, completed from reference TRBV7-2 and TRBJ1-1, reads GAGVSQSPSNKVTEKGKDVELRCDPISGHTALYWYRQSLGQGLEFLIYFQGNSAPDKSGLPSDRFSAERTGGSVSTLTIQRTQQEDSAVYLCASSLGSWEAFFGQGTRLTVV.

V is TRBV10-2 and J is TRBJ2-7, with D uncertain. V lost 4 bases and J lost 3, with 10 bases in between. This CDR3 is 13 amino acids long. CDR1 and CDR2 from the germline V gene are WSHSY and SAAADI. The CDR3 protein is CASSASGRYEQYF. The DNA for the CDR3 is TGCGCCAGCAGTGCCTCGGGTCGCTACGAGCAGTACTTC.

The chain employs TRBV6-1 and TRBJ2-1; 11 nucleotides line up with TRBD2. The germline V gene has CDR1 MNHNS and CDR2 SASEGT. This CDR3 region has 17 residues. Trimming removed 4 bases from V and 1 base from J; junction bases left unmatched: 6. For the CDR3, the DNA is TGTGCCAGCAGTGGGCCTAGCGGGAGGATATCCTACAATGAGCAGTTCTTC. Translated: CASSGPSGRISYNEQFF.

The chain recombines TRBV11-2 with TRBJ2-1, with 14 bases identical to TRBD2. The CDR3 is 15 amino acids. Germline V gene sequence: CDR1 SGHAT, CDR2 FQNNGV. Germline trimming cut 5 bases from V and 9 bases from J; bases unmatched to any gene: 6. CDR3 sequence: CASSQTSGRGSEQFF. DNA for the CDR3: TGTGCCAGCAGCCAGACTAGCGGGAGGGGCAGTGAGCAGTTCTTC. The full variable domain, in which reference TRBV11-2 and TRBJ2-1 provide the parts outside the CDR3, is EAGVAQSPRYKIIEKRQSVAFWCNPISGHATLYWYQQILGQGPKLLIQFQNNGVVDDSQLPKDRFSAERLKGVDSTLKIQPAKLEDSAVYLCASSQTSGRGSEQFFGPGTRLTVL.

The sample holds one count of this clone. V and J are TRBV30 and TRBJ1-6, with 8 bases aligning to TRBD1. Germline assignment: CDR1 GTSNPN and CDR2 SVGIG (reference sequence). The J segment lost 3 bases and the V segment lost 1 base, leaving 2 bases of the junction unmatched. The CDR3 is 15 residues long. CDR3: CAWSDGQGYNSPLHF. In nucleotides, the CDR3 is TGTGCCTGGAGTGACGGACAGGGCTATAATTCACCCCTCCACTTT.

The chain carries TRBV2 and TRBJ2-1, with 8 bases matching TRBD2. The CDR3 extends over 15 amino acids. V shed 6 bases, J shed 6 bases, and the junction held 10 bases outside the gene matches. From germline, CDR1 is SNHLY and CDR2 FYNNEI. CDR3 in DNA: TGTGCCAGCAGGCCCGCAGCGGGAGCGATCAATGAGCAGTTCTTC. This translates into CASRPAAGAINEQFF.

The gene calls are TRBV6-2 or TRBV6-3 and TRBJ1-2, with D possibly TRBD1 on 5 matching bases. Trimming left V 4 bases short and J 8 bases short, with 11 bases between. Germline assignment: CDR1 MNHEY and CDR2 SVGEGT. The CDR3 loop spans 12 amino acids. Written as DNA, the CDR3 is TGTGCCAGCAGTTTCCAGGGAGGCGGCTACACCTTC. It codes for CASSFQGGGYTF.

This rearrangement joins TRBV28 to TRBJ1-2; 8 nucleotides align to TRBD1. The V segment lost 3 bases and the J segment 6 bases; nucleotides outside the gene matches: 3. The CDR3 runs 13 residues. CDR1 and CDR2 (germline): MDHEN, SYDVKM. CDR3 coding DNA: TGTGCCAGCAGTTTCAGGGGGCGCGATGGCTACACCTTC. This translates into CASSFRGRDGYTF.

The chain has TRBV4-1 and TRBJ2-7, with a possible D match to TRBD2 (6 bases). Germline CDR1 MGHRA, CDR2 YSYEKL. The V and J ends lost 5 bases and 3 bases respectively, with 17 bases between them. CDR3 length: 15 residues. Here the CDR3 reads CASSSRASGDYEQYF. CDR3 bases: TGCGCCAGCAGCTCAAGGGCATCGGGGGACTACGAGCAGTACTTC.